These 9 T cell receptor beta chains were all obtained from the same sample, sequenced in a study of brain T cells in children with intractable seizures. Sequencing was performed with immunoSEQ multiplex PCR; in TCRdb, only in-frame clones are kept and a portion is missing. Among more than 40,000 clones listed, roughly 90% were seen once. The sample consisted of peripheral blood, taken at surgery. All receptors derive from a girl aged 2-10 years with tuberous sclerosis and intractable seizures.

The chain couples TRBV12-3 or TRBV12-4 to TRBJ1-2; the D is unclear. Deletions cut 4 bases from V and 4 bases from J, with 10 bases between. The CDR3 is 13 residues long. The CDR3 spells CASSSIDGYGYTF. The CDR3 DNA is TGTGCCAGCAGTTCCATAGACGGCTATGGCTACACCTTC.

This sequence joins TRBV5-1 and TRBJ2-3; D unresolved. V lost 2 bases to trimming and J lost 2 bases, with 6 bases between them. CDR3 length equals 13 residues. Germline V gives CDR1 SGHRS, CDR2 YFSETQ. The CDR3 DNA reads as TGCGCCAGCAGCTTACGGGTCACAGATACGCAGTATTTT. Translation: CASSLRVTDTQYF.

The chain employs TRBV5-3 and TRBJ1-4, with 7 bases that match TRBD1. TRBV5-3 belongs to the ORF category, with a function that is uncertain. The junction had 11 bases not matched to a gene; V was cut back by 5 bases and J by 7 bases. The CDR3 sequence is 15 residues long. For the CDR3, the DNA is TGTGCCAGAAGAACCCCGGGACAGAGGAGTGAAAAACTGTTTTTT. Residues: CARRTPGQRSEKLFF.

This chain links TRBV5-1 with TRBJ1-2; D may be TRBD1 (6 bases). Trimming removed 0 bases at V and 8 bases at J, with 17 bases between. CDR1 and CDR2 (germline): SGHRS, YFSETQ. The CDR3 has 15 residues. The CDR3 reads CASSLDRARLGGYTF. Written as DNA, the CDR3 is TGCGCCAGCAGCTTGGACAGGGCCCGTTTAGGGGGCTACACCTTC.

The CDR3: CASSLGSKDTQYF. Written as DNA, the CDR3 is TGTGCCAGCAGTTTGGGTTCGAAAGATACGCAGTATTTT. The rearrangement uses TRBV6-5 and TRBJ2-3, with no clear D. Germline assignment: CDR1 MNHEY and CDR2 SVGAGI. This CDR3 comprises 13 residues. The ends were cut back, 4 bases at V and 5 bases at J, with 10 bases in the middle.

The chain uses TRBV7-9 and TRBJ2-3; 9 bases fit TRBD1. This CDR3 has 15 amino acids. CDR1 is SEHNR and CDR2 is FQNEAQ in the germline V gene (reference sequence). V was clipped by 6 bases and J by 4 bases; unmatched bases: 8. CDR3 bases: TGTGCCAGCAGGGAGACAGGGGGGATGGCAGATACGCAGTATTTT. As protein: CASRETGGMADTQYF.

The rearrangement joins TRBV5-1 to TRBJ2-1, with D perhaps being TRBD1 or TRBD2 (6 bases each). This CDR3 region has 16 residues. V shed 1 base and J shed 7 bases, with 18 bases lying between them. Germline values: CDR1 SGHRS, CDR2 YFSETQ. The CDR3 DNA reads TGCGCCAGCAGCTTGCCCGAGGGAGGACAGTTTAATGAGCAGTTCTTC. Its translation: CASSLPEGGQFNEQFF.

The chain links TRBV13 to TRBJ2-4, with a tentative D call TRBD2 (5 bases). V gave up 5 bases and J gave up 1 base, with 21 bases separating them. Germline-derived CDR1 and CDR2 are PRHDT and FYEKMQ (reference sequence). The CDR3 length is 18 residues. CDR3 in DNA: TGTGCCAGCAGCCCCAGATCTAGCCGGGGAAAGGCCAAAAACATTCAGTACTTC. Translated: CASSPRSSRGKAKNIQYF.

The chain combines TRBV2 with TRBJ1-1; no clear D gene. V was clipped by 5 bases and J by 4 bases, with 14 bases between them. This CDR3 contains 14 residues. The germline V gene encodes CDR1 SNHLY and CDR2 FYNNEI. CDR3: CASSLDPVGTEAFF. Written as DNA, the CDR3 is TGTGCCAGCAGTCTGGACCCCGTGGGCACTGAAGCTTTCTTT.